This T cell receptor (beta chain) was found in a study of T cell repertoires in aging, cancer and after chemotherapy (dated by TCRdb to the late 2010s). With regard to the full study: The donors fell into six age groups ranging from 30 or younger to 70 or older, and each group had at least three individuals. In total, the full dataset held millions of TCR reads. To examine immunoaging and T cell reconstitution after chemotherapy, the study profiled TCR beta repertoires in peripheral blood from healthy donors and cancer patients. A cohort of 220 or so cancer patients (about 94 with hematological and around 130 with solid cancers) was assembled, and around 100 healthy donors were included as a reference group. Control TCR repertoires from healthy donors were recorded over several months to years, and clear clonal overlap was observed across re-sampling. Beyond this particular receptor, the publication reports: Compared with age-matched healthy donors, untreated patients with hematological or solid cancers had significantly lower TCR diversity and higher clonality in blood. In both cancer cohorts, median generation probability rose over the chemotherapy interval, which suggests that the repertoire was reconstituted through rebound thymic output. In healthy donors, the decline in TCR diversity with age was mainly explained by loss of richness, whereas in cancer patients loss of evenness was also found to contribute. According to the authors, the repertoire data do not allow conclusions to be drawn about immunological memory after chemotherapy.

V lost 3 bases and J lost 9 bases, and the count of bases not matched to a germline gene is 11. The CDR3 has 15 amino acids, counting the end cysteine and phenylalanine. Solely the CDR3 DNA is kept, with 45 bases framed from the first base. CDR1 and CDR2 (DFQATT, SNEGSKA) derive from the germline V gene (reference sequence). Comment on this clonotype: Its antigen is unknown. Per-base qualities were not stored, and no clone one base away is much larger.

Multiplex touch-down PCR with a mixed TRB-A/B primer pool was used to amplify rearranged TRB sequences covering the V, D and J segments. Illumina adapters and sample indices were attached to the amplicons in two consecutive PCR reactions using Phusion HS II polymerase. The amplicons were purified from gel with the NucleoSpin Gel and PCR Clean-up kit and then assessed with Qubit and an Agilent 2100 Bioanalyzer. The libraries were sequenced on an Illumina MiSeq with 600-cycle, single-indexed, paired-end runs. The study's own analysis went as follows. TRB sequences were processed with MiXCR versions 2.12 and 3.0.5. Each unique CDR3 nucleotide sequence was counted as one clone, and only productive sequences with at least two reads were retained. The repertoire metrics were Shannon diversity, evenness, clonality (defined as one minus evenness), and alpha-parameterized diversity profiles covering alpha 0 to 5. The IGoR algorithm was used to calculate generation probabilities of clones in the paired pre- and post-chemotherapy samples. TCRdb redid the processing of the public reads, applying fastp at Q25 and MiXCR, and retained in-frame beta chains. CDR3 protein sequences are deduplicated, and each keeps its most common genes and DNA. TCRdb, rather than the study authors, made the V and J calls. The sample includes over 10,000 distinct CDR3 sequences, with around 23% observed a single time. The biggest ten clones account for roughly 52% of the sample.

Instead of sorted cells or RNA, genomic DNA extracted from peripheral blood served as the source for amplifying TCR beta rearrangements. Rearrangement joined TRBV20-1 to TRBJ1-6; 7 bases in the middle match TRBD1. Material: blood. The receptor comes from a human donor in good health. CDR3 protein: CSASKTGRLGSPLHF. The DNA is TGCAGTGCTAGCAAGACAGGGAGGCTCGGTTCACCCCTCCACTTT.